The 22 T cell receptor beta chains reported below all come from one sample, sequenced in a study of T cell changes during pregnancy in multiple sclerosis. Sequencing was performed with immunoSEQ multiplex PCR; in TCRdb, only in-frame clones are kept and a portion is missing. The sample yields almost 95,000 clones, more than 90% seen once. Sequencing used peripheral blood, obtained in the first trimester of pregnancy. These TCRs come from a female donor with multiple sclerosis, enrolled in a pregnancy study.

The chain combines TRBV5-6 with TRBJ1-1, with a tentative D call TRBD1 (6 bases). Trimming took 4 bases from V and 3 from J, leaving 19 bases between them. The germline V gene encodes CDR1 SGHDT and CDR2 YYEEEE. The CDR3 is 16 residues long. CDR3 bases: TGTGCCAGCAGCCTCGGGCAGGGGCCAAGGGACACTGAAGCTTTCTTT. This codes for CASSLGQGPRDTEAFF.

CDR3 amino acids: CASSVALSTDTQYF. The CDR3 DNA is TGTGCCAGCAGCGTAGCTTTAAGCACAGATACGCAGTATTTT. The chain combines TRBV9 with TRBJ2-3, with D unresolved. The CDR3 loop spans 14 amino acids. Trimming stripped 0 bases from V and 0 bases from J, with 5 bases between. The V gene's germline CDR1 is SGDLS and CDR2 YYNGEE. The full variable domain, with the rest looked up from reference TRBV9 and TRBJ2-3, is DSGVTQTPKHLITATGQRVTLRCSPRSGDLSVYWYQQSLDQGLQFLIQYYNGEERAKGNILERFSAQQFPDLHSELNLSSLELGDSALYFCASSVALSTDTQYFGPGTRLTVL.

The gene calls are TRBV5-1 and TRBJ1-4, with D possibly matching TRBD1 (6 bases). V lost 4 bases, J lost 5 bases, and 12 bases lay in between. CDR1 and CDR2 (germline): SGHRS, YFSETQ. The CDR3 has 14 amino acids. CDR3 region: CASSPDRSNEKLFF. For the CDR3, the DNA is TGCGCCAGCAGCCCCGACAGGAGCAATGAAAAACTGTTTTTT. The whole variable domain, filled in from reference TRBV5-1 and TRBJ1-4, reads KAGVTQTPRYLIKTRGQQVTLSCSPISGHRSVSWYQQTPGQGLQFLFEYFSETQRNKGNFPGRFSGRQFSNSRSEMNVSTLELGDSALYLCASSPDRSNEKLFFGSGTQLSVL.

This chain connects TRBV5-4 to TRBJ2-2; weak D call: TRBD1 (6 bases). V was clipped by 0 bases and J by 1 base, with 7 bases between them. CDR3 length: 15 residues. Germline V gene sequence: CDR1 SGHNT, CDR2 YYREEE (reference sequence). The CDR3 bases are TGTGCCAGCAGCTTGGGGACAGTGAACACCGGGGAGCTGTTTTTT. Encoded protein: CASSLGTVNTGELFF.

Here the CDR3 DNA reads TGTGCCAGCAGTTTACCGGACTATCGTCATGGGGCCACAGATACGCAGTATTTT. This codes for CASSLPDYRHGATDTQYF. This chain links TRBV27 with TRBJ2-3; D perhaps matches TRBD2 (6 bases). The germline V gene encodes CDR1 MNHEY and CDR2 SMNVEV (reference sequence). Trimming removed 2 bases at V and 2 bases at J, with 20 bases between. This CDR3 contains 18 residues.

This chain joins TRBV29-1 and TRBJ2-7, with no clear D. This CDR3 comprises 11 residues. The germline V gene encodes CDR1 SQVTM and CDR2 ANQGSEA. V lost 0 bases and J 2 bases, leaving 2 bases between the germline ends. The CDR3 loop is CSVEDAYEQYF. The CDR3 DNA reads TGCAGCGTTGAAGACGCCTACGAGCAGTACTTC.

This chain uses TRBV5-1 with TRBJ2-5; 7 bases map to TRBD1. CDR1 is SGHRS, CDR2 YFSETQ, per germline. Unmatched junction bases numbered 6, after V lost 0 bases and J lost 7 bases. This CDR3 region has 14 residues. The CDR3 loop reads CASSLEGALGTQYF. The CDR3 coding sequence is TGCGCCAGCAGCTTGGAGGGGGCGTTAGGGACCCAGTACTTC.

The chain links TRBV27 to TRBJ1-2; D remains unclear. The V end lost 2 bases, the J end lost 6 bases, and 25 bases lay between the germline ends. This CDR3 has 18 amino acids. From germline, CDR1 is MNHEY and CDR2 SMNVEV (reference sequence). The CDR3 spells CASSLRGARLTTPHGYTF. The DNA of the CDR3 is TGTGCCAGCAGTTTACGGGGTGCAAGATTGACTACACCCCATGGCTACACCTTC.

This chain links TRBV28 with TRBJ2-2; possible D gene TRBD1, 7 bases. V was clipped by 5 bases and J by 0 bases, with 19 bases between them. CDR3 length: 18 amino acids. The germline gives CDR1 MDHEN, CDR2 SYDVKM. CDR3 sequence: CASSPRQGGLANTGELFF. In DNA form, the CDR3 reads TGTGCCAGCAGTCCAAGACAGGGAGGCCTCGCGAACACCGGGGAGCTGTTTTTT.

The chain employs TRBV9 and TRBJ2-1; D may be TRBD2 (7 bases). Per germline, CDR1 SGDLS and CDR2 YYNGEE. The CDR3 is made up of 13 amino acids. Trimming left V 10 bases short and J 7 bases short, with 18 bases between. CDR3 region: CARDLRGGNEQFF. For the CDR3, the DNA is TGTGCCCGAGATCTGAGGGGGGGGAATGAGCAGTTCTTC.

This clone was picked up a small number of times. The V gene is TRBV7-6, the J gene TRBJ2-7, with TRBD2 matching 14 bases. The CDR3 is 17 amino acids. Unmatched junction bases numbered 11, after V lost 1 base and J lost 9 bases. Germline V CDR1 and CDR2: SGHVS, FNYEAQ. The CDR3 protein is CASSLEKGLAGATGQYF. In DNA, the CDR3 is TGTGCCAGCAGCTTAGAGAAGGGACTAGCGGGAGCTACGGGGCAGTACTTC.

This chain connects TRBV28 to TRBJ1-5; possibly TRBD1 for D (6 bases). Per germline, CDR1 MDHEN and CDR2 SYDVKM. CDR3 length: 16 amino acids. The ends were cut back, 7 bases at V and 2 bases at J, with 18 bases in the middle. The DNA for the CDR3 is TGTGCCAGCAACCCCTGGGAGGGGGACGGCAATCAGCCCCAGCATTTT. Protein sequence: CASNPWEGDGNQPQHF. Based on the CDR3 plus reference TRBV28 and TRBJ1-5, the full variable domain is DVKVTQSSRYLVKRTGEKVFLECVQDMDHENMFWYRQDPGLGLRLIYFSYDVKMKEKGDIPEGYSVSREKKERFSLILESASTNQTSMYLCASNPWEGDGNQPQHFGDGTRLSIL.

This clone was seen once. The CDR3 DNA follows: TGTGCCAGCAGCTTAGGGACAGCTTACGAGCAGTACTTC. It encodes CASSLGTAYEQYF. The rearrangement uses TRBV11-2 and TRBJ2-7; possible D gene TRBD1, 6 bases. The CDR3 has 13 residues. Germline V lookup: CDR1 SGHAT, CDR2 FQNNGV. Deletions cut 1 base from V and 4 bases from J, with 8 bases between.

The chain is built from TRBV9 and TRBJ2-5; the match to TRBD2 covers 8 bases. Germline V gives CDR1 SGDLS, CDR2 YYNGEE. With 2 bases clipped from V and 5 bases from J, the junction kept 11 bases outside the gene matches. The CDR3 spans 16 residues. CDR3 sequence: CASSVSGSASGETQYF. CDR3 sequence (DNA): TGTGCCAGCAGCGTTAGCGGGTCGGCTAGCGGGGAGACCCAGTACTTC.

This chain links TRBV19 with TRBJ1-1, with a weak D call TRBD1 (5 bases). The V gene lost 8 bases and the J gene lost 3 bases, with 16 bases spanning the gap. The germline CDR1 and CDR2 sequences are LNHDA and SQIVND (reference sequence). The CDR3 sequence is 14 residues long. CDR3 nucleotides: TGTGCCAGTGGAGGGGTATTTCGGGACACTGAAGCTTTCTTT. It specifies CASGGVFRDTEAFF.

The rearrangement links TRBV6-1 to TRBJ2-3, with TRBD1 matching over 10 bases. The trim removed 4 bases at V and 1 base at J, leaving 2 bases unmatched. The CDR3 spans 15 residues. Germline CDR1 MNHNS, CDR2 SASEGT. The CDR3: CASSGGTGGTDTQYF. The CDR3 coding sequence is TGTGCCAGCAGTGGAGGGACAGGGGGCACAGATACGCAGTATTTT.

The chain has TRBV18 and TRBJ2-2; a weak D match, TRBD1 (5 bases). Germline CDR1 is KGHSH and CDR2 is LQKENI. Trimming shortened V by 0 bases and J by 4 bases, and 9 bases separated the two germline ends. This CDR3 spans 15 amino acids. Written as DNA, the CDR3 is TGTGCCAGCTCACCACCGGGGCCGTCCACCGGGGAGCTGTTTTTT. This gives the protein CASSPPGPSTGELFF.

This chain uses TRBV19 with TRBJ1-4, with 10 bases fitting TRBD1. CDR3 length equals 13 residues. Germline V gene data show CDR1 as LNHDA and CDR2 as SQIVND (reference sequence). With V trimmed by 9 bases and J by 6 bases, 4 bases remained unmatched. The CDR3 here is CASRTGGYEKLFF. CDR3 coding DNA: TGTGCCAGCCGGACAGGGGGATATGAAAAACTGTTTTTT. Together with reference TRBV19 and TRBJ1-4, the CDR3 gives the full variable domain: DGGITQSPKYLFRKEGQNVTLSCEQNLNHDAMYWYRQDPGQGLRLIYYSQIVNDFQKGDIAEGYSVSREKKESFPLTVTSAQKNPTAFYLCASRTGGYEKLFFGSGTQLSVL.

This chain links TRBV7-9 with TRBJ1-1; D not resolved. The CDR3 sequence is 15 residues long. Trimming took 5 bases from V and 3 from J, leaving 16 bases between them. Germline values: CDR1 SEHNR, CDR2 FQNEAQ (reference sequence). The CDR3 sequence is CASSPRLGPHTEAFF. Written as DNA, the CDR3 is TGTGCCAGCAGCCCTCGTTTGGGCCCGCACACTGAAGCTTTCTTT.

The CDR3, as DNA: TGTGCCAGCAGCGCCGATCTGAGGGGGGGGGCTGGGGCCAACGTCCTGACTTTC. It codes for CASSADLRGGAGANVLTF. V is TRBV9 and J is TRBJ2-6, with D possibly being TRBD2 (7 bases). Germline CDR1 and CDR2: SGDLS and YYNGEE. CDR3 size: 18 residues. V was clipped by 3 bases and J by 2 bases, with 18 bases between them.

The chain links TRBV28 to TRBJ1-5; 9 bases agree with TRBD1. CDR1 is MDHEN and CDR2 is SYDVKM in the germline V gene. The CDR3 is 14 amino acids. J was trimmed by 4 bases and V by 4 bases; bases with no gene match: 2. The CDR3 loop is CASSSGQGNQPQHF. Written as DNA, the CDR3 is TGTGCCAGCAGTTCCGGACAGGGGAATCAGCCCCAGCATTTT.

The V and J genes are TRBV19 and TRBJ1-2; no clear D gene. Trimming removed 3 bases at V and 4 bases at J, with 9 bases between. The CDR3 totals 13 residues. Germline loops: CDR1 LNHDA, CDR2 SQIVND (reference sequence). CDR3 loop: CASSISFFYGYTF. In nucleotides, the CDR3 is TGTGCCAGTAGTATTTCCTTTTTCTATGGCTACACCTTC.